This T cell receptor (beta chain) was recovered during a study of T-cell reconstitution after alpha-beta-depleted transplantation in children. Whole-study results and caveats: Where alpha-beta T cells came from about two months after transplant was reportedly several hundred expanded graft clones. From surviving recipient T cells and thymic progenitors came the high day-60 TCRbeta diversity observed in some patients. T cells produced anew were the main source of T-cell counts and diversity one year after transplant.

Unique molecular identifiers were built into the TCRbeta library. TCRdb processed the PCR reads anew with MiXCR; each CDR3 protein has one entry. The table shows tens of thousands of distinct CDR3 sequences, with roughly 52% occurring only once. Germline CDR1 reads SEHNR; CDR2 reads FQNEAQ (reference sequence). This CDR3 region has 16 residues. V lost 4 bases, J lost 5 bases, and 20 bases lay in between. This clonotype has at least ten counts. Its antigen is as yet unknown. The chain employs TRBV7-9 and TRBJ1-2; D might be TRBD1 (6 bases). The receptor's source is a boy less than two years old with SCID, due to receive a stem cell transplant. Sequencing used peripheral blood, obtained before TCRalphabeta/CD19-depleted stem cell transplant. The CDR3 here is CASSSTHQGNEYGYTF. The DNA for the CDR3 is TGTGCCAGCAGCTCCACCCACCAGGGGAATGAGTATGGCTACACCTTC.